Presented here are 4 T cell receptor beta chains from one specimen sequenced in a study of a mutant IDH1 vaccine in newly diagnosed glioma. Noted time point: week 11, during vaccination. Each vaccine dose was 300 ug of mutant IDH1 20-mer peptide, with topical imiquimod. The method was immunoSEQ multiplex PCR; TCRdb's version includes in-frame clones alone and lacks a portion of them. Among under 65,000 clones, 80% were seen once, and the ten largest hold 5.9%. No cognate antigen is known for these TCRs. The specimen comprised PBMCs, sampled from a glioma patient whose treatment included an IDH1 peptide vaccine. Every receptor here comes from a man aged 50-59 years with glioma.

The V call is TRBV7-2, the J call TRBJ1-5; no clear D gene. The V end lost 5 bases, the J end lost 7 bases, and 15 bases lay between the germline ends. This CDR3 has 14 residues. CDR1 SGHTA and CDR2 FQGNSA come from the germline V gene. CDR3 residues: CASSTRASDQPQHF. CDR3 nucleotide sequence: TGTGCCAGCAGCACCCGGGCGTCCGACCAGCCCCAGCATTTT. The full variable domain, completed using reference TRBV7-2 and TRBJ1-5, is GAGVSQSPSNKVTEKGKDVELRCDPISGHTALYWYRQSLGQGLEFLIYFQGNSAPDKSGLPSDRFSAERTGGSVSTLTIQRTQQEDSAVYLCASSTRASDQPQHFGDGTRLSIL.

This rearrangement joins TRBV13 to TRBJ1-2; 12 bases match TRBD1. This CDR3 is built from 16 residues. Germline V gives CDR1 PRHDT, CDR2 FYEKMQ (reference sequence). The CDR3 region is CPWGEGQGAPNYGYTF. Here the CDR3 DNA reads TGTCCCTGGGGGGAGGGACAGGGGGCCCCTAACTATGGCTACACCTTC.

CDR3 sequence (DNA): TGTGCCAGCACGGGCGGGGACACTGAAGCTTTCTTT. Protein: CASTGGDTEAFF. The V gene is TRBV2, the J gene TRBJ1-1, with D hard to call. Germline lookup yields CDR1 SNHLY and CDR2 FYNNEI. The CDR3 loop spans 12 amino acids. The V gene lost 7 bases and the J gene lost 3 bases, with 9 bases spanning the gap.

The chain combines TRBV4-1 with TRBJ1-3; TRBD1 matches at 9 bases. The junction had 2 bases not matched to a gene; V was cut back by 0 bases and J by 2 bases. Germline loops: CDR1 MGHRA, CDR2 YSYEKL. The CDR3 has 16 amino acids. CDR3: CASSQEGDRAGNTIYF. Here the CDR3 DNA reads TGCGCCAGCAGCCAAGAAGGGGACAGGGCTGGAAACACCATATATTTT.